Following are 8 T cell receptor beta chains from one sample sequenced in a study of CD8 T cells in ankylosing spondylitis. Findings and caveats of the study: In ankylosing spondylitis blood, a motif of about eight highly homologous TCR beta variants appeared characteristic.

TCRdb reprocessed the 5' RACE reads via MiXCR and lists one record per CDR3 protein. The table has roughly 700,000 distinct CDR3 sequences, around 19% seen once. Their cognate antigens are unknown. Sequenced: blood, either unsorted or a sorted T cell fraction (not recorded which). Source of these receptors: a male donor with ankylosing spondylitis.

In this sample, this clonotype turned up a few times. The chain combines TRBV6-2 or TRBV6-3 with TRBJ1-1; maybe TRBD1 (5 bases). The CDR3 totals 19 residues. From germline, CDR1 is MNHEY and CDR2 SVGEGT. The germline V and J ends were trimmed by 3 bases and 3 bases, with 26 bases remaining between them. Here the CDR3 DNA reads TGTGCCAGCAGTTATGAGGGGAAGGGCCGGGCCTACGGGGACACTGAAGCTTTCTTT. The encoded protein is CASSYEGKGRAYGDTEAFF.

In its sample, this clonotype was seen a few times. The chain has TRBV27 and TRBJ2-1; no reliable D call. From germline, CDR1 is MNHEY and CDR2 SMNVEV (reference sequence). The CDR3 covers 17 residues. Trimming removed 5 bases at V and 4 bases at J, with 21 bases between. CDR3 DNA sequence: TGTGCCAGCAGTCCTGCTTTTGAGCAGGCGATGTACAATGAGCAGTTCTTC. Encoded protein: CASSPAFEQAMYNEQFF.

The chain combines TRBV4-1 with TRBJ1-1, with a weak D call TRBD1 (5 bases). Germline V gene lookup returns CDR1 MGHRA and CDR2 YSYEKL. The ends were cut back, 0 bases at V and 4 bases at J, with 15 bases in the middle. The CDR3 extends over 16 amino acids. CDR3 DNA sequence: TGCGCCAGCAGCCAAGAGTCTGGTTGGGGCGGCACTGAAGCTTTCTTT. Protein sequence: CASSQESGWGGTEAFF.

This clonotype has a handful of counts. V gene TRBV10-3 combines with J gene TRBJ1-3; D is unclear. Germline CDR1 is ENHRY and CDR2 is SYGVKD. This CDR3 region has 16 residues. V gave up 3 bases and J gave up 0 bases, with 12 bases separating them. The CDR3 bases are TGTGCCATCAGTGACAGAGGACCGCGCTCTGGAAACACCATATATTTT. This sequence encodes CAISDRGPRSGNTIYF.

This clonotype was observed at least ten times. The chain employs TRBV11-2 and TRBJ2-3, with 11 bases fitting TRBD2. CDR3 length equals 19 residues. CDR1 is SGHAT, CDR2 FQNNGV, per germline. V trimming: 2 bases; J trimming: 1 base; junction bases outside the gene matches: 11. DNA of the CDR3: TGTGCCAGCAGCTTATTAACTAGCGGGAGTAGAACTGGCACAGATACGCAGTATTTT. Its protein product is CASSLLTSGSRTGTDTQYF. Complete variable domain (other parts from reference TRBV11-2 and TRBJ2-3): EAGVAQSPRYKIIEKRQSVAFWCNPISGHATLYWYQQILGQGPKLLIQFQNNGVVDDSQLPKDRFSAERLKGVDSTLKIQPAKLEDSAVYLCASSLLTSGSRTGTDTQYFGPGTRLTVL.

The chain uses TRBV12-3 or TRBV12-4 and TRBJ2-1; D gene uncertain. V dropped 0 bases and J dropped 9 bases, with 6 bases sitting between them. CDR3 length: 12 amino acids. CDR3: CASSLAAGEQFF. The CDR3 DNA is TGTGCCAGCAGTTTAGCTGCTGGTGAGCAGTTCTTC.

This rearrangement joins TRBV18 to TRBJ2-7, with TRBD2 matching 7 bases. This CDR3 has 14 amino acids. With 0 bases clipped from V and 3 bases from J, the junction kept 2 bases outside the gene matches. Germline-derived CDR1 and CDR2 are KGHSH and LQKENI. This CDR3 reads CASSPPRTSYEQYF. CDR3 bases: TGTGCCAGCTCACCACCACGGACTAGCTACGAGCAGTACTTC.

This clonotype was seen more than once but under ten times. The chain uses TRBV7-9 and TRBJ2-1; 7 nucleotides agree with TRBD2. The V gene's germline CDR1 is SEHNR and CDR2 FQNEAQ (reference sequence). With 8 bases clipped from V and 2 bases from J, the junction kept 9 bases outside the gene matches. The CDR3 contains 15 residues. CDR3 DNA sequence: TGTGCCAGCGAGGGAGGGGCGGTGACCTACAATGAGCAGTTCTTC. It yields the protein CASEGGAVTYNEQFF.